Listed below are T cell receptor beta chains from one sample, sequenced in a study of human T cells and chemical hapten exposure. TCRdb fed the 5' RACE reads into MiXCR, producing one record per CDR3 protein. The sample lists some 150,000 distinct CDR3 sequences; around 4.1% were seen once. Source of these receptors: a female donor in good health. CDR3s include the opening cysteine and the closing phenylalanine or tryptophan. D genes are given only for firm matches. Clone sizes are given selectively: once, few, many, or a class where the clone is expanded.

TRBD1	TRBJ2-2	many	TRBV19	TGTGCCAGTAGCTGGGACAGTCGATACTTCGGGGAGCTGTTTTTT	CASSWDSRYFGELFF
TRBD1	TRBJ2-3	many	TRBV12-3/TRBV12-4	TGTGCCAGCAGCCGACCGGGACAGGGTATAGATACGCAGTATTTT	CASSRPGQGIDTQYF
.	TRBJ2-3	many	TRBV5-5	TGTGCCAGCAGCTTGTTCCCCAGAGGGGGAGGTACAGATACGCAGTATTTT	CASSLFPRGGGTDTQYF
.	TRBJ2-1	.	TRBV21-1	TGTGCCAGCAGCAAACGCTCGACTAGCGGCATAAGGCCCTACAATGAGCAGTTCTTC	CASSKRSTSGIRPYNEQFF
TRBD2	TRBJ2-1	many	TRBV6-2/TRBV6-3	TGTGCCAGCACCCCGCTAAGGCGGGGGGGCAACGATGAGCAGTTCTTC	CASTPLRRGGNDEQFF
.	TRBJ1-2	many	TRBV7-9	TGTGCCAGCACTCACGGGGACTATGGCTACACCTTC	CASTHGDYGYTF
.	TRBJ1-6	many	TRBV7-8	TGTGCCAGCAGCTTAAATGAAGCCCAAAGCTCCTATAATTCACCCCTCCACTTT	CASSLNEAQSSYNSPLHF
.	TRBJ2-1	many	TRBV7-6	TGTGCCAGCAGCGAAACTGAGTCCTACAATGAGCAGTTCTTC	CASSETESYNEQFF
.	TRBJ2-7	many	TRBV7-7	TGTGCCAGCAGCCTTTTGCCGCCCGACGAGCAGTACTTC	CASSLLPPDEQYF
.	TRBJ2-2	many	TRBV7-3	TGTGCCAGCAGCTTAGTACGAAGGACCGGGGAGCTGTTTTTT	CASSLVRRTGELFF
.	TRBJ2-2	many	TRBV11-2	TGTGCCAGCAGCGGGCGGAGGGGACGGGGAGTCGGGGAGCTGTTTTTT	CASSGRRGRGVGELFF
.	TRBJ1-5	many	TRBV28	TGTGCCAGCAGTTACGGAACAGTAAACAAGCCCCAGCATTTT	CASSYGTVNKPQHF
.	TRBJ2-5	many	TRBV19	TGTGCCAGTAGTATCGGACAGAAGACAGAGACCCAGTACTTC	CASSIGQKTETQYF
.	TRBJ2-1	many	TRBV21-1	TGTGCCAGCAGCAAAGGAGGAGGCAGTCGCTCCTACAATGAGCAGTTCTTC	CASSKGGGSRSYNEQFF
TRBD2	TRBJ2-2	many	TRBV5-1	TGCGCCAGCAGCTTCGCGGGGGGCATCGCCGGGGAGCTGTTTTTT	CASSFAGGIAGELFF
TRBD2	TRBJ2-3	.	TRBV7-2	TGTGCCAGCGGGAAAGCGGGGGGCCGCACAGATACGCAGTATTTT	CASGKAGGRTDTQYF
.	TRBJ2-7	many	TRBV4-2	TGTGCCAGCAGCCAAGGTGGGATTAGCCCATCCTACGAGCAGTACTTC	CASSQGGISPSYEQYF
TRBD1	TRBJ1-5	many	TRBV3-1	TGTGCCAGCAGCCAAAAAGGACAGGGGATGAACAATCAGCCCCAGCATTTT	CASSQKGQGMNNQPQHF
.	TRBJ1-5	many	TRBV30	TGTGCCTGGAGTGACTGGGTGAACCAGCCCCAGCATTTT	CAWSDWVNQPQHF
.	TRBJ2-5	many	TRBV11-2	TGTGCCAGCAGCCCTGCGGCGGGGCAGGGGGGTTCAGAGACCCAGTACTTC	CASSPAAGQGGSETQYF
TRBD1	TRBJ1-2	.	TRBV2	TGTGCCAGCAGGAGGCCGGGACAGGCTTATGGCTACACCTTC	CASRRPGQAYGYTF
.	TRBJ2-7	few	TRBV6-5	TGTGCCAGCAGTTACGGTAGAAGATCCTACGAGCAGTACTTC	CASSYGRRSYEQYF
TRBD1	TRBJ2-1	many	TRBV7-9	TGTGCCAGCAGCGCACTTGAGGGGGCTTGGGATGAGCAGTTCTTC	CASSALEGAWDEQFF
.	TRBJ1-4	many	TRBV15	TGTGCCACCAGCAGAGATCGGGACCGGGGGTCTCCTCGGGGAAAACTGTTTTTT	CATSRDRDRGSPRGKLFF
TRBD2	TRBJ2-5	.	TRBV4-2	TGTGCCAGCAGCCCACTTGGGAGTAGCGGGGGGAGTAAAGGGACCCAGTACTTC	CASSPLGSSGGSKGTQYF
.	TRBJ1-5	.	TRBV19	TGTGCCAGTAGACCCCACCGGGGTTATCAGCCCCAGCATTTT	CASRPHRGYQPQHF
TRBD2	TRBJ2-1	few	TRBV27	TGTGCCAGCACCCGAATGCTAGCGGGGGGTTACAATGAGCAGTTCTTC	CASTRMLAGGYNEQFF
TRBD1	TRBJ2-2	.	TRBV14	TGTGCCAGCAGCCACCGACCGACAGGGGATTGGACCGGGGAGCTGTTTTTT	CASSHRPTGDWTGELFF
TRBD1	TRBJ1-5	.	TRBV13	TGTGCCAGCAGCTTGACAGGGGATAGCAATCAGCCCCAGCATTTT	CASSLTGDSNQPQHF
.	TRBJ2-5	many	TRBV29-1	TGCAGCGCCAGGCAGTACCAAGAGACCCAGTACTTC	CSARQYQETQYF
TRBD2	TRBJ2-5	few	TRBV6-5	TGTGCCAGCAGTTACTCACGGGACTGGGGGGGGACCCAGTACTTC	CASSYSRDWGGTQYF
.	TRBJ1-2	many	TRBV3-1	TGTGCCAGCAGCCAAGCCCTGGACTATGGCTACACCTTC	CASSQALDYGYTF
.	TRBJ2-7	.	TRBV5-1	TGCGCCAGCCAGGGGTCGGGACGCAAACGGGAGCAGTACTTC	CASQGSGRKREQYF
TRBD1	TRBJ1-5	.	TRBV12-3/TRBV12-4	TGTGCCAGCAGTTTCAGGGGGAGACAGCCCCAGCATTTT	CASSFRGRQPQHF
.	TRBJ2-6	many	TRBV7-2	TGTGCCAGCAGCTTAGGTCCCCGGGTAGGGGCCAACGTCCTGACTTTC	CASSLGPRVGANVLTF
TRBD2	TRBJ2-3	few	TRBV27	TGTGCCAGCAGTTCGAGGACTAGCGGGGGGGATACGCAGTATTTT	CASSSRTSGGDTQYF
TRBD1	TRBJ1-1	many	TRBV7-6	TGTGCCAGCAGCTTATACAACACAGGGGAAACTGAAGCTTTCTTT	CASSLYNTGETEAFF
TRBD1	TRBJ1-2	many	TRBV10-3	TGTGCCATCAGTGAGTCCGTGGACAGGAATGACTATGGCTACACCTTC	CAISESVDRNDYGYTF
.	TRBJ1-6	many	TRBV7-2	TGTGCCAGCAGCTTAGATTTGGTGCGGCCGGCCCTAGGGAATTCACCCCTCCACTTT	CASSLDLVRPALGNSPLHF
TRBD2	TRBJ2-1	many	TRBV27	TGTGCCAGCAGTTTAGGAGTAGCGGGGATTCGCTACAATGAGCAGTTCTTC	CASSLGVAGIRYNEQFF
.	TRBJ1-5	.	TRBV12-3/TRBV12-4	TGTGCCAGCAGTTTTAGGGGAACCCTCCAGCCCCAGCATTTT	CASSFRGTLQPQHF
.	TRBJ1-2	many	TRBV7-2	TGTGCCAGCAGCTTTAACGCTCAGGCTAACTATGGCTACACCTTC	CASSFNAQANYGYTF
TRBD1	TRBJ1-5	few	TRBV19	TGTGCCAGTAGCCCGGGACAGGGGGAAAATCAGCCCCAGCATTTT	CASSPGQGENQPQHF
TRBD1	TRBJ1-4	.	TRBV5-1	TGCGCCAGCAGCTTCTCAGGGGGCTGGGGTGAAAAACTGTTTTTT	CASSFSGGWGEKLFF
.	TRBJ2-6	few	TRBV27	TGTGCCAGCAGTTCCCCGCAGCCGGGGGTTTCTGGGGCCAACGTCCTGACTTTC	CASSSPQPGVSGANVLTF
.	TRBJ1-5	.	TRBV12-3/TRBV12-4	TGTGCCAGCAGTGGGGTTTTGGTTCAGCCCCAGCATTTT	CASSGVLVQPQHF
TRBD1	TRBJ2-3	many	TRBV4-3	TGCGCCAGCAGCCAAGATGGAAGGGGGCATGGAGATACGCAGTATTTT	CASSQDGRGHGDTQYF
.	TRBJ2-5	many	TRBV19	TGTGCCAGTAGACGAGGGATCCAAGAGACCCAGTACTTC	CASRRGIQETQYF